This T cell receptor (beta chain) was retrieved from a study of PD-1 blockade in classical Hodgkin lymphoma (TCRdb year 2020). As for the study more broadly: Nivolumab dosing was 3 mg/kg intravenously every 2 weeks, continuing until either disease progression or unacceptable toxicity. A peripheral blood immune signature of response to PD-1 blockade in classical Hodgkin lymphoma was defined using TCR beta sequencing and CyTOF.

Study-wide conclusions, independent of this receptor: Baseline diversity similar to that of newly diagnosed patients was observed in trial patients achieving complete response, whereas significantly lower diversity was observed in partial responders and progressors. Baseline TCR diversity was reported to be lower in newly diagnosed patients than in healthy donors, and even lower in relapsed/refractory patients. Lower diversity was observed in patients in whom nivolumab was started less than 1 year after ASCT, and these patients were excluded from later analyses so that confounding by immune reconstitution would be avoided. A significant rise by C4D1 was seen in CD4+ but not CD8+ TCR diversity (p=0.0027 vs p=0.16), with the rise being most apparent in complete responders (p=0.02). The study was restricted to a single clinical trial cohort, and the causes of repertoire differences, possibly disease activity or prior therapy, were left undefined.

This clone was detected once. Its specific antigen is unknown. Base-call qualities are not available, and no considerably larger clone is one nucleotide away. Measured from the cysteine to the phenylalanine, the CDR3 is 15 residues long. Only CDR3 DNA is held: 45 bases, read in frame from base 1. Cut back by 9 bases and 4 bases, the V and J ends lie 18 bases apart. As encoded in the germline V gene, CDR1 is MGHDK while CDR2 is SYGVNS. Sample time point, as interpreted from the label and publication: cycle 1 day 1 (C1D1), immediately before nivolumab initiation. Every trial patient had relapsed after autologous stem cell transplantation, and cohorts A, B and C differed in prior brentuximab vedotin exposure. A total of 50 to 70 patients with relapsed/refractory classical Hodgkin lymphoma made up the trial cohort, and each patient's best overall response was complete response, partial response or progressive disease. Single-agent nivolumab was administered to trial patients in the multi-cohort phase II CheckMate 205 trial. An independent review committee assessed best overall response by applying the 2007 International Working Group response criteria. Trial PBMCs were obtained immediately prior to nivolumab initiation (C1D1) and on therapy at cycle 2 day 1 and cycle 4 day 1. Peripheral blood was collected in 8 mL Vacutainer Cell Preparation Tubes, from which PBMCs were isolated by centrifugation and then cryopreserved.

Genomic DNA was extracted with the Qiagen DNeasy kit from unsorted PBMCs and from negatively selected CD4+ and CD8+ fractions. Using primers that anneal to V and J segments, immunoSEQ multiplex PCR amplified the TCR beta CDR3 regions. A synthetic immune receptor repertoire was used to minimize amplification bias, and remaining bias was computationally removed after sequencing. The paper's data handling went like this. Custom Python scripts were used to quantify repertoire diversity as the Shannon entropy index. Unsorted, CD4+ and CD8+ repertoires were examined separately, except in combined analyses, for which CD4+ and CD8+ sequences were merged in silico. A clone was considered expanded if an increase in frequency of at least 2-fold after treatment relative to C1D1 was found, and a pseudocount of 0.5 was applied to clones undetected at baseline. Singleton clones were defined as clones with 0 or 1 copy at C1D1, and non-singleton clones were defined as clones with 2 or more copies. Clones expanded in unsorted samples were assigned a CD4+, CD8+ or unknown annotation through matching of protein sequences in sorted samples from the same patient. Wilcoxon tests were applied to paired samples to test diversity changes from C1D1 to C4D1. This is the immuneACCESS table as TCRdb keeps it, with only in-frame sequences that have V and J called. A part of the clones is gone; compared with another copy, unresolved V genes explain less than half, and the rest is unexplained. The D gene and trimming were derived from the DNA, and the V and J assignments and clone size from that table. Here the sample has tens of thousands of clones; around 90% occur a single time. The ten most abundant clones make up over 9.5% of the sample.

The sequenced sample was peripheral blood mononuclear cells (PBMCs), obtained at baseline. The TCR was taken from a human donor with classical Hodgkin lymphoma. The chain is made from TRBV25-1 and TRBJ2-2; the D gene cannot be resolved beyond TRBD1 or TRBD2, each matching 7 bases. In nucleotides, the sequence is TGTGCCAGTATGCAGGGGGGGACCGCCACCGGGGAGCTGTTTTTT. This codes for CASMQGGTATGELFF.